These T cell receptor beta chains were read from a single sample in a study of shared clonotypes between healthy human individuals. TCRdb's copy holds only in-frame clones and misses some; the assay was immunoSEQ multiplex PCR. The sample records hundreds of thousands of clones, around 67% being singletons. Specimen: memory CD4+ T cells sorted from blood. The receptors derive from a woman in her thirties in good health. CDR3s include the opening cysteine and the closing phenylalanine or tryptophan. Fields, in order: V gene, D gene, J gene, clone size, CDR3 protein, CDR3 DNA. A D gene is named only where the DNA matches it firmly. Some rows mark clone size as missing; the rest say once, few, many or name a class of expanded clone.

v_call: TRBV7-2
d_call: TRBD2
j_call: TRBJ2-1
clone_size: NA
cdr3_aa: CASSRGKRGNEQFF
cdr3_nt: TGTGCCAGCAGCCGAGGGAAGCGGGGCAATGAGCAGTTCTTC

v_call: TRBV19
d_call: TRBD1
j_call: TRBJ2-2
clone_size: NA
cdr3_aa: CASTPGPGGTGELFF
cdr3_nt: TGTGCCAGTACCCCGGGACCAGGGGGCACCGGGGAGCTGTTTTTT

v_call: TRBV5-1
d_call: TRBD1
j_call: TRBJ2-2
clone_size: NA
cdr3_aa: CASSTGQGATGELFF
cdr3_nt: TGCGCCAGCAGCACCGGACAGGGGGCCACCGGGGAGCTGTTTTTT

v_call: TRBV29-1
d_call: NA
j_call: TRBJ2-3
clone_size: few
cdr3_aa: CSVLARTQYF
cdr3_nt: TGCAGCGTTCTAGCGCGTACGCAGTATTTT

v_call: TRBV10-3
d_call: NA
j_call: TRBJ2-1
clone_size: NA
cdr3_aa: CAISRDTNEQFF
cdr3_nt: TGTGCCATCAGCCGGGACACCAATGAGCAGTTCTTC

v_call: TRBV28
d_call: TRBD2
j_call: TRBJ2-7
clone_size: NA
cdr3_aa: CASGTSVYEQYF
cdr3_nt: TGTGCCAGCGGGACTAGCGTCTACGAGCAGTACTTC

v_call: TRBV27
d_call: TRBD2
j_call: TRBJ2-7
clone_size: NA
cdr3_aa: CASRSTGLAGPYEQYF
cdr3_nt: TGTGCCAGCAGGAGCACCGGACTAGCGGGCCCCTACGAGCAGTACTTC

v_call: TRBV7-2
d_call: NA
j_call: TRBJ2-1
clone_size: many
cdr3_aa: CASTTEALSSYNEQFF
cdr3_nt: TGTGCCAGCACCACAGAGGCCCTCAGCTCCTACAATGAGCAGTTCTTC

v_call: TRBV11-3
d_call: TRBD1
j_call: TRBJ2-2
clone_size: NA
cdr3_aa: CASSRLGQGGTGELFF
cdr3_nt: TGTGCCAGCAGCCGCCTTGGACAGGGTGGCACCGGGGAGCTGTTTTTT

v_call: TRBV19
d_call: TRBD2
j_call: TRBJ2-3
clone_size: NA
cdr3_aa: CASSTGAGDTDTQYF
cdr3_nt: TGTGCCAGTAGTACCGGGGCGGGAGATACAGATACGCAGTATTTT

v_call: TRBV11-3
d_call: TRBD2
j_call: TRBJ2-3
clone_size: NA
cdr3_aa: CASSLDVAGGPNTQYF
cdr3_nt: TGTGCCAGCAGCTTAGATGTGGCGGGAGGGCCAAATACGCAGTATTTT

v_call: TRBV19
d_call: TRBD1
j_call: TRBJ1-4
clone_size: NA
cdr3_aa: CASSIGTANEKLFF
cdr3_nt: TGTGCCAGTAGTATCGGGACAGCTAATGAAAAACTGTTTTTT

v_call: TRBV11-2
d_call: TRBD2
j_call: TRBJ2-7
clone_size: NA
cdr3_aa: CASSLDRSGALEQYF
cdr3_nt: TGTGCCAGCAGCTTAGACCGTAGCGGGGCCCTCGAGCAGTACTTC

v_call: TRBV19
d_call: NA
j_call: TRBJ2-7
clone_size: NA
cdr3_aa: CASSIGIRDAQYF
cdr3_nt: TGTGCCAGTAGTATTGGGATCCGGGACGCGCAGTACTTC

v_call: TRBV7-9
d_call: NA
j_call: TRBJ2-1
clone_size: NA
cdr3_aa: CASSFWTDHNEQFF
cdr3_nt: TGTGCCAGCAGCTTCTGGACAGATCACAATGAGCAGTTCTTC

v_call: TRBV2
d_call: TRBD2
j_call: TRBJ2-3
clone_size: NA
cdr3_aa: CASGRTSGSMDTQYF
cdr3_nt: TGTGCCAGCGGAAGGACTAGCGGGAGTATGGATACGCAGTATTTT

v_call: TRBV6-1
d_call: NA
j_call: TRBJ1-1
clone_size: once
cdr3_aa: CASMGQNTEAFF
cdr3_nt: TGTGCCAGCATGGGACAGAACACTGAAGCTTTCTTT

v_call: TRBV10-3
d_call: NA
j_call: TRBJ2-1
clone_size: NA
cdr3_aa: CAISKTGSGNEQFF
cdr3_nt: TGTGCCATCAGTAAAACAGGGAGCGGCAATGAGCAGTTCTTC

v_call: TRBV28
d_call: NA
j_call: TRBJ1-1
clone_size: NA
cdr3_aa: CASSPPQTNTEAFF
cdr3_nt: TGTGCCAGCAGTCCCCCACAGACGAACACTGAAGCTTTCTTT

v_call: TRBV7-9
d_call: NA
j_call: TRBJ1-1
clone_size: NA
cdr3_aa: CASSFVPLMNTEAFF
cdr3_nt: TGTGCCAGCAGCTTTGTACCACTTATGAACACTGAAGCTTTCTTT

v_call: TRBV5-1
d_call: TRBD2
j_call: TRBJ2-3
clone_size: NA
cdr3_aa: CASSLASTSGPEGYTDTQYF
cdr3_nt: TGCGCCAGCAGCTTGGCGTCGACTAGCGGGCCCGAAGGGTACACAGATACGCAGTATTTT

v_call: TRBV7-8
d_call: NA
j_call: TRBJ1-5
clone_size: NA
cdr3_aa: CASSFSVSGSQHF
cdr3_nt: TGTGCCAGCAGCTTCTCGGTCTCCGGATCCCAGCATTTT

v_call: TRBV27
d_call: TRBD1
j_call: TRBJ2-5
clone_size: NA
cdr3_aa: CASSALGQTSGTQYF
cdr3_nt: TGTGCCAGCAGTGCCTTGGGACAGACCTCCGGGACCCAGTACTTC

v_call: TRBV27
d_call: NA
j_call: TRBJ1-1
clone_size: once
cdr3_aa: CASGRFGSTEAFF
cdr3_nt: TGTGCCAGCGGAAGGTTCGGGAGTACTGAAGCTTTCTTT

v_call: TRBV18
d_call: NA
j_call: TRBJ1-4
clone_size: few
cdr3_aa: CASSPGGGEKLFF
cdr3_nt: TGTGCCAGCTCACCAGGGGGTGGTGAAAAACTGTTTTTT

v_call: TRBV6-1
d_call: NA
j_call: TRBJ1-5
clone_size: NA
cdr3_aa: CASSEQGRYQPQHF
cdr3_nt: TGTGCCAGCAGTGAGCAGGGTAGGTATCAGCCCCAGCATTTT

v_call: TRBV4-1
d_call: NA
j_call: TRBJ1-4
clone_size: few
cdr3_aa: CASSQEVRQGYEKLFF
cdr3_nt: TGCGCCAGCAGCCAAGAGGTGCGTCAGGGGTATGAAAAACTGTTTTTT

v_call: TRBV11-2
d_call: NA
j_call: TRBJ1-1
clone_size: NA
cdr3_aa: CASSLRGVGDTEAFF
cdr3_nt: TGTGCCAGCAGCCTCAGGGGTGTGGGGGACACTGAAGCTTTCTTT

v_call: TRBV6-1
d_call: NA
j_call: TRBJ2-2
clone_size: NA
cdr3_aa: CASSDPAGQLFTGELFF
cdr3_nt: TGTGCCAGCAGTGACCCGGCGGGACAGCTCTTCACCGGGGAGCTGTTTTTT

v_call: TRBV6-1
d_call: TRBD1
j_call: TRBJ2-7
clone_size: NA
cdr3_aa: CASSEAQGAKTYEQYF
cdr3_nt: TGTGCCAGCAGTGAAGCCCAGGGGGCGAAAACCTACGAGCAGTACTTC

v_call: TRBV5-1
d_call: NA
j_call: TRBJ1-2
clone_size: once
cdr3_aa: CASRPGTSSRGNYGYTF
cdr3_nt: TGCGCCAGTCGCCCGGGGACATCCAGTCGGGGTAACTATGGCTACACCTTC

v_call: TRBV11-2
d_call: TRBD2
j_call: TRBJ2-1
clone_size: NA
cdr3_aa: CASSLRPAGGNNEQFF
cdr3_nt: TGTGCCAGCAGCTTACGGCCAGCGGGAGGGAACAATGAGCAGTTCTTC

v_call: TRBV6-6
d_call: NA
j_call: TRBJ2-5
clone_size: few
cdr3_aa: CASSTDFQETQYF
cdr3_nt: TGTGCCAGCAGTACGGATTTCCAAGAGACCCAGTACTTC

v_call: TRBV6-5
d_call: TRBD1
j_call: TRBJ2-7
clone_size: NA
cdr3_aa: CASSYNRGPYEQYF
cdr3_nt: TGTGCCAGCAGTTACAACAGGGGGCCCTACGAGCAGTACTTC

v_call: TRBV7-8
d_call: NA
j_call: TRBJ1-5
clone_size: NA
cdr3_aa: CASSPETPASWPQHF
cdr3_nt: TGTGCCAGCAGCCCGGAGACTCCGGCGTCATGGCCCCAGCATTTT

v_call: TRBV27
d_call: NA
j_call: TRBJ1-1
clone_size: NA
cdr3_aa: CASSLSLAGDTEAFF
cdr3_nt: TGTGCCAGCAGTTTATCGTTGGCCGGTGACACTGAAGCTTTCTTT

v_call: TRBV7-9
d_call: NA
j_call: TRBJ2-4
clone_size: NA
cdr3_aa: CASSWKGGGKNIQYF
cdr3_nt: TGTGCCAGCAGCTGGAAAGGGGGTGGGAAAAACATTCAGTACTTC

v_call: TRBV5-4
d_call: NA
j_call: TRBJ2-1
clone_size: many
cdr3_aa: CASRPTNEQFF
cdr3_nt: TGTGCCAGCAGGCCAACTAATGAGCAGTTCTTC

v_call: TRBV9
d_call: NA
j_call: TRBJ2-1
clone_size: NA
cdr3_aa: CASSVGRGFEEQFF
cdr3_nt: TGTGCCAGCAGCGTAGGACGCGGTTTTGAGGAGCAGTTCTTC

v_call: TRBV15
d_call: NA
j_call: TRBJ1-3
clone_size: NA
cdr3_aa: CATSRDYEMGGNTIYF
cdr3_nt: TGTGCCACCAGCAGAGATTACGAGATGGGGGGAAACACCATATATTTT

v_call: TRBV23-1
d_call: NA
j_call: TRBJ1-5
clone_size: few
cdr3_aa: CAPRQSNQPQHF
cdr3_nt: TGCGCCCCCAGGCAGAGCAATCAGCCCCAGCATTTT